Listed here is a single T cell receptor (beta chain). Its cognate antigen has yet to be identified. No much larger clonotype is one base removed from it; base qualities were not supplied. The CDR3 regions of human TCRbeta chains were analyzed by immunosequencing. Per the original workflow: Repertoire TCRs were checked for matches against a reference library of SARS-CoV-2-specific TCRs that had been generated using the MIRA antigen-specificity platform. Breadth meant the fraction of unique TCRs that were SARS-CoV-2-associated, whereas depth meant the fraction of total T cells that were SARS-CoV-2-associated. Using the MIRA data, every spike-specific TCR was mapped to the spike region that the TCR reacted to and assigned to either a CD4 or a CD8 class. Log10-transformed breadth and depth values were compared by one-way ANOVA with Sidak's multiple comparisons tests. TCRdb holds this immuneACCESS table with in-frame rearrangements only. Some clones are missing; in checked studies, unresolved V genes explain under half, and the rest has no known cause. Clone size and the V and J calls come from that table; the DNA yielded D and trimming. Within this sample are approximately 90,000 clones, with about 89% of them counted one time only. About 7.5% of the sample rests with the top ten.

The data are from a study of T cell responses to AZD1222 COVID-19 vaccine (dated by TCRdb to 2020 to 2022). Background for the entire study: AZD1222 recipients with second doses at about 4 weeks or about 12 weeks were pooled, because spike-specific TCR depth and breadth did not differ between schedules. A total of under 250 trial participants underwent TCR sequencing, of whom roughly 210 had received two doses of AZD1222 and some 25 had received two doses of the MenACWY control vaccine. Trial participants were enrolled into age subgroups of 18-55, 56-69 and 70-plus years, which contained 148, 28 and 57 TCR-sequenced participants, respectively.

Trimming accounts for 4 bases at V and 3 bases at J, while the number of junction bases matched to no gene is 9. The CDR3 spans 16 residues, from the cysteine through the phenylalanine. The sequence is cut down to CDR3 DNA, 48 bases in frame from base 1. As encoded in the germline V gene, CDR1 is ENHRY while CDR2 is SYGVKD. According to the study, the label for this sample's time point signals: baseline before first vaccination. Vaccinee samples were obtained from the UK trials COV001 and COV002, which included a single-blind randomized controlled phase 2/3 trial of AZD1222 (ChAdOx1 nCoV-19) in healthy adults. Trial participant PBMC samples were collected at day 0 and day 28 after the second dose for TCRbeta chain sequencing. Beyond this particular receptor, the publication reports: Reportedly, close to half of the unique spike-specific TCRs recognized epitopes lying outside the regions that are mutated in the B.1.351 and B.1.1.7 variants. The 56-69-year group was small, and its depth increase did not reach significance, likely because of low power. CD4 TCRs associated with the vaccine covered the entire spike protein, and the dominant responses were in regions 160-218 and 743-854. After two AZD1222 doses, spike-specific TCR breadth and depth were significantly higher than at day 0 and than in MenACWY recipients. Participants were mostly white British, with more females than males. The authors suggested clonal diversity may have been underestimated. Only a handful of AZD1222 recipients were SARS-CoV-2 seropositive at baseline, limiting conclusions about previously exposed vaccinees. Because no day 14 peak-response samples were available, the repertoires could be characterized only after the peak T cell response.

The source material was peripheral blood, sampled on day 0 of AZD1222 vaccination. The rearranged chain carries TRBV10-3 and TRBJ1-2; TRBD1 lines up with 9 middle nucleotides. The origin of this receptor is an adult in good health. The DNA reads as follows: TGTGCCATCAGTGCCCGGGACAGGGACATCGACTATGGCTACACCTTC. The resulting protein is CAISARDRDIDYGYTF.